This T cell receptor (beta chain) was observed in a study of T-cell reconstitution after alpha-beta-depleted transplantation in children. This clonotype was picked up a small number of times. Unique molecular identifiers were incorporated during preparation of the TCRbeta library. TCRdb re-called the PCR reads with MiXCR, one entry per CDR3 protein. The sample consists of a few hundred thousand distinct CDR3 sequences, approximately 11% of them appearing once. The sequencing here drew on PBMCs from the stem cell graft donor, taken from the stem cell graft. This sequence originates from a human donor who donated a stem cell graft to a child with acute myeloid leukemia.

This chain's CDR3 is CSEGGGLGYGYTF. The DNA of the CDR3 is TGCAGCGAGGGGGGAGGTTTGGGCTATGGCTACACCTTC. The chain carries TRBV29-1 and TRBJ1-2; perhaps TRBD1 as D (6 bases). Trimming removed 7 bases at V and 4 bases at J, with 16 bases between. This CDR3 contains 13 residues. Germline CDR1 reads SQVTM; CDR2 reads ANQGSEA.